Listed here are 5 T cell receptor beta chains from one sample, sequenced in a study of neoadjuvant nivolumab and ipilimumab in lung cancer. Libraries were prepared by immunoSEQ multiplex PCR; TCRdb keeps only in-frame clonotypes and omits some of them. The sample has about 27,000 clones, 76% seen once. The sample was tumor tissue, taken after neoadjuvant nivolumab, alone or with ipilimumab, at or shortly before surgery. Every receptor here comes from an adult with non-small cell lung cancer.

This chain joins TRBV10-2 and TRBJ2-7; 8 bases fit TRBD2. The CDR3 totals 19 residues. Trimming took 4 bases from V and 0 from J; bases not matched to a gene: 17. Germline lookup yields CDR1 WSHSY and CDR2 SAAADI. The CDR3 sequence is CASSVGTLAGPISSYEQYF. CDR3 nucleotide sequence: TGCGCCAGCAGTGTGGGTACGCTAGCGGGTCCTATCAGCTCCTACGAGCAGTACTTC.

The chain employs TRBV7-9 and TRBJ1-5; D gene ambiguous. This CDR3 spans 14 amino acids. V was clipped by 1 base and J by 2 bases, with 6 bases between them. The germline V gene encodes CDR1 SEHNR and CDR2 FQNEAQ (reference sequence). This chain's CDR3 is CASSLDQRNQPQHF. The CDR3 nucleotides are TGTGCCAGCAGCTTAGATCAGCGCAATCAGCCCCAGCATTTT.

The CDR3 region has the DNA TGTGCCAGCAGCTTAGGGGCTAACTATGGCTACACCTTC. This sequence encodes CASSLGANYGYTF. V and J are TRBV7-2 and TRBJ1-2; D gene uncertain. Trimming left V 1 base short and J 0 bases short, with 3 bases between. Germline lookup yields CDR1 SGHTA and CDR2 FQGNSA. The CDR3 consists of 13 residues.

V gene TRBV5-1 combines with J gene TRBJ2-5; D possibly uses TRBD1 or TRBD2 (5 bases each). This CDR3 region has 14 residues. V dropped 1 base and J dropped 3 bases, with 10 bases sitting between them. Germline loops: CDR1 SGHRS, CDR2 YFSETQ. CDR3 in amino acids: CASSLSRGEETQYF. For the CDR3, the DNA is TGCGCCAGCAGCTTGAGCAGAGGGGAAGAGACCCAGTACTTC.

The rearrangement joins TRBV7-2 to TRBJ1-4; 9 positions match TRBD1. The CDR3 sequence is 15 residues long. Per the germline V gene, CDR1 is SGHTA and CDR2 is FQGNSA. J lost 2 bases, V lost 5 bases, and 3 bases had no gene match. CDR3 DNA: TGTGCCAGCAGCCGGGACAGGGCCACTAATGAAAAACTGTTTTTT. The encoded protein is CASSRDRATNEKLFF.